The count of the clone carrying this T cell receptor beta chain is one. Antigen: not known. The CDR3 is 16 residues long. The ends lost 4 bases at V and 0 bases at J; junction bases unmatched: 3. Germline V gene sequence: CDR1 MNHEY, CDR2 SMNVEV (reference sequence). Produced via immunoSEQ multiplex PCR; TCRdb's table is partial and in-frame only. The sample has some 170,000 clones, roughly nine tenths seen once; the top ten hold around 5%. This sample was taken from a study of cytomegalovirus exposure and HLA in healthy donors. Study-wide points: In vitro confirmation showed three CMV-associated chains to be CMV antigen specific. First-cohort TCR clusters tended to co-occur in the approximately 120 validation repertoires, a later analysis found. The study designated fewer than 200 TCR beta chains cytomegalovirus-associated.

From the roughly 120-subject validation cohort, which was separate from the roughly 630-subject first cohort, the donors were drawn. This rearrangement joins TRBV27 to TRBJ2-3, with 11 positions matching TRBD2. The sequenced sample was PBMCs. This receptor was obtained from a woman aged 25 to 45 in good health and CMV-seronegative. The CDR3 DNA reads TGTGCCAGCAGTTCGCGACTAGCGGGAAGCACAGATACGCAGTATTTT. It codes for CASSSRLAGSTDTQYF.